The next 6 T cell receptor beta chains were all read from a single sample in a study of T cell responses to AZD1222 COVID-19 vaccine. Sequencing used immunoSEQ multiplex PCR; TCRdb keeps in-frame clones, though not all of them. The sample has about 140,000 clones, about 90% seen once. Material: peripheral blood, obtained 28 days after the second AZD1222 dose. These receptors originate from an adult who received the AZD1222 COVID-19 vaccine.

The chain joins TRBV9 to TRBJ1-6, with TRBD1 as a possible D gene (5 bases). CDR3 size: 14 residues. CDR1 is SGDLS and CDR2 is YYNGEE in the germline V gene. Deletions cut 0 bases from V and 7 bases from J, with 8 bases between. The DNA for the CDR3 is TGTGCCAGCAGCGTAGGGGGGGGAAATTCACCCCTCCACTTT. Protein sequence: CASSVGGGNSPLHF.

The chain employs TRBV27 and TRBJ2-1, with D unclear. The germline CDR1 and CDR2 sequences are MNHEY and SMNVEV (reference sequence). The CDR3 is made up of 12 amino acids. V lost 5 bases to trimming and J lost 9 bases, with 11 bases between them. CDR3 protein: CASSILRGEQFF. CDR3 bases: TGTGCCAGCAGTATACTGCGTGGTGAGCAGTTCTTC.

The chain links TRBV6-5 to TRBJ1-1; 8 nucleotides line up with TRBD1. Per germline, CDR1 MNHEY and CDR2 SVGAGI. V gave up 6 bases and J gave up 3 bases; unmatched junction bases: 6. CDR3 length: 14 amino acids. CDR3 residues: CASSSGGADTEAFF. CDR3 in DNA: TGTGCCAGCAGCTCAGGGGGCGCGGACACTGAAGCTTTCTTT.

The chain has TRBV5-6 and TRBJ1-1, with 9 nucleotides matching TRBD1. This CDR3 comprises 13 residues. Germline CDR1 reads SGHDT; CDR2 reads YYEEEE. V dropped 5 bases and J dropped 4; count of bases not matched to a gene: 3. This chain's CDR3 is CASRRQGVTEAFF. DNA of the CDR3: TGTGCCAGCAGAAGACAGGGGGTCACTGAAGCTTTCTTT.

The CDR3 region has the DNA TGTGCCTGGAGTCATAGCGGGGGGGCCGTCTTGCGGATTGAGCAGTTCTTC. This codes for CAWSHSGGAVLRIEQFF. The V call is TRBV30, the J call TRBJ2-1; 11 nucleotides align to TRBD2. The CDR3 length is 17 residues. The V segment lost 2 bases and the J segment 9 bases; nucleotides outside the gene matches: 15. In germline, CDR1 is GTSNPN, CDR2 SVGIG (reference sequence).

The count of this clone is one. This chain uses TRBV19 with TRBJ1-4; tentative D call: TRBD1 (5 bases). The V end was cut by 3 bases, the J end by 7 bases, with 12 bases between. Germline V lookup: CDR1 LNHDA, CDR2 SQIVND (reference sequence). This CDR3 contains 14 residues. The CDR3 spells CASSMWGIREKLFF. The CDR3 DNA follows: TGTGCCAGTAGTATGTGGGGCATCCGTGAAAAACTGTTTTTT.